This TCR beta chain was captured by sequencing in a study of blood T cells in healthy people across ages. Study summary: Per two T cells, template switching captured roughly one barcoded beta molecule. Regarding the study as a whole: Getting older went along with TCR beta diversity per million T cells dropping roughly linearly.

Trimming pared 8 bases from V and 4 bases from J, leaving 18 bases between. Germline V gene lookup returns CDR1 LGHDT and CDR2 YNNKEL (reference sequence). The CDR3 totals 15 residues. A second PCR of roughly 6 to 12 cycles used a sample-barcoded 5' primer and a J-beta primer mix. Each cDNA molecule was tagged by a template-switch adaptor that had 12 random nucleotides. TCRdb reprocessed the 5' RACE reads via MiXCR and lists one record per CDR3 protein. The sample shows about 1.4 million distinct CDR3 sequences, approximately 59% of them seen only once. Collection of around 10 milliliters of peripheral blood was performed for each donor. This clonotype was detected ten times or more. Antigen unknown.

This receptor was identified in a young man in good health. The sequenced sample consisted of blood. The chain carries TRBV3-1 and TRBJ2-1, with D perhaps being TRBD1 or TRBD2 (5 bases each). The CDR3 loop reads CASSTPGRRYNEQFF. In DNA form, the CDR3 reads TGTGCCAGCTCGACTCCGGGACGACGGTACAATGAGCAGTTCTTC.